The 31 T cell receptor beta chains given below trace back to one sample, sequenced in a study of CD8 T cells in ankylosing spondylitis. TCRdb fed the 5' RACE reads into MiXCR, producing one record per CDR3 protein. The sample lists some 200,000 distinct CDR3 sequences; roughly 13% were seen once. Source material: blood, either unsorted or a sorted T cell fraction (not recorded which). All receptors derive from a male donor with ankylosing spondylitis or in good health (not recorded which).

This clonotype was seen a few times. The chain couples TRBV4-1 to TRBJ2-7, with D possibly TRBD2 on 6 matching bases. V was cut by 5 bases and J by 0 bases, with 14 bases left in between. This CDR3 has 15 amino acids. Germline V gives CDR1 MGHRA, CDR2 YSYEKL. DNA for the CDR3: TGCGCCAGCAGCTGGAAGGGACTCAGCTCCTACGAGCAGTACTTC. This sequence encodes CASSWKGLSSYEQYF.

A few counts support this clonotype. The chain recombines TRBV30 with TRBJ2-1, with 7 bases matching TRBD2. V shed 5 bases and J 0 bases; nucleotides not matched to a gene: 13. The CDR3 loop spans 17 amino acids. Germline V gene data show CDR1 as GTSNPN and CDR2 as SVGIG (reference sequence). Here the CDR3 reads CAWDDALARSSYNEQFF. The CDR3 coding sequence is TGTGCCTGGGACGACGCACTAGCGCGAAGCTCCTACAATGAGCAGTTCTTC.

V usage is TRBV10-3 and J usage is TRBJ2-2; no clear D gene. This CDR3 is built from 10 residues. The germline V gene encodes CDR1 ENHRY and CDR2 SYGVKD. The DNA of the CDR3 is TGTGAAGAGGTTCCCGGGGAGCTGTTTTTT. Translation: CEEVPGELFF.

This clonotype has more than one count but fewer than ten. The J gene is TRBJ2-7, the V gene TRBV27, with no clear D. The CDR3 has 14 residues. The germline CDR1 and CDR2 sequences are MNHEY and SMNVEV (reference sequence). V gave up 3 bases and J gave up 0 bases, with 9 bases separating them. The CDR3 here is CASSFWSTSYEQYF. DNA of the CDR3: TGTGCCAGCAGTTTTTGGTCAACCTCCTACGAGCAGTACTTC.

The rearrangement links TRBV12-5 to TRBJ1-1, with TRBD1 identical over 7 bases. V trimming: 0 bases; J trimming: 10 bases; junction bases outside the gene matches: 20. This CDR3 has 18 amino acids. Germline V gene data show CDR1 as LGHNT and CDR2 as FRNRAP. The CDR3 coding sequence is TGTGCTAGTGGTTTGGTAGAGGGGACAGTTGTGGGGGTGGGTGTAGCTTTCTTT. Amino acids: CASGLVEGTVVGVGVAFF.

This clonotype has more than one count but fewer than ten. The rearrangement uses TRBV18 and TRBJ2-7, with a weak D call TRBD2 (6 bases). Trimming cost V 3 bases and J 5 bases, with 11 bases left between them. There are 13 residues in the CDR3. Germline V gene data show CDR1 as KGHSH and CDR2 as LQKENI. The CDR3 protein is CASSPEGFNEQYF. CDR3 coding DNA: TGTGCCAGCTCACCGGAGGGGTTCAACGAGCAGTACTTC.

This clonotype was observed many times. The CDR3 sequence: CASSYGAESYNEQFF. The CDR3 DNA sequence: TGTGCCAGCAGTTACGGGGCTGAGTCCTACAATGAGCAGTTCTTC. The chain links TRBV6-5 to TRBJ2-1; D may be TRBD1 (5 bases). The germline V gene encodes CDR1 MNHEY and CDR2 SVGAGI. Trimming removed 2 bases from V and 1 base from J, with 9 bases in between. This CDR3 has 15 amino acids.

This clonotype was counted only a few times. This rearrangement joins TRBV11-1 to TRBJ1-3, with 7 bases lining up with TRBD1. The CDR3 contains 18 residues. Trimming removed 3 bases from V and 4 bases from J; junction bases left unmatched: 15. Germline assignment: CDR1 SGHAT and CDR2 FQDESV (reference sequence). The CDR3 DNA sequence: TGTGCCAGCAGCTTCAGCAGGTGGGACAGCTTCTCCGGAAACACCATATATTTT. Encoded protein: CASSFSRWDSFSGNTIYF. Complete variable domain (other parts from reference TRBV11-1 and TRBJ1-3): EAEVAQSPRYKITEKSQAVAFWCDPISGHATLYWYRQILGQGPELLVQFQDESVVDDSQLPKDRFSAERLKGVDSTLKIQPAELGDSAMYLCASSFSRWDSFSGNTIYFGEGSWLTVV.

V gene TRBV6-1 combines with J gene TRBJ2-7; a possible D gene is TRBD2 (6 bases). V lost 6 bases and J lost 2, with 17 bases in between. The length of the CDR3 is 15 residues. Germline V gene sequence: CDR1 MNHNS, CDR2 SASEGT. CDR3 residues: CASRIVEGGTYEQYF. For the CDR3, the DNA is TGTGCCAGCAGGATAGTGGAGGGCGGGACCTACGAGCAGTACTTC.

Only a few counts were recorded for this clonotype. The V gene is TRBV5-1, the J gene TRBJ2-7; TRBD1 aligns across 9 bases. CDR3 length equals 15 residues. Trimming cost V 6 bases and J 4 bases; bases outside gene matches: 11. CDR1 is SGHRS, CDR2 YFSETQ, per germline. DNA for the CDR3: TGCGCCAGCACCCTAGGGACAGGGAGCTTGTACGAGCAGTACTTC. Amino acid sequence: CASTLGTGSLYEQYF.

This clonotype came up many times. This sequence joins TRBV29-1 and TRBJ1-1, with unresolved D. The V end lost 7 bases, the J end lost 3 bases, and 0 bases lay between the germline ends. This CDR3 spans 8 amino acids. CDR1 is SQVTM and CDR2 is ANQGSEA in the germline V gene. The DNA for the CDR3 is TGCAGCGACACTGAAGCTTTCTTT. It yields the protein CSDTEAFF.

This clonotype was counted a few times. The junction differs from germline at one of its ends, possibly a read error. This chain uses TRBV27 with TRBJ1-2; D might be TRBD1 (5 bases). Germline V gene lookup returns CDR1 MNHEY and CDR2 SMNVEV (reference sequence). The CDR3 length is 15 residues. CDR3 bases: TGTGCCAGCAGTCTATCCGGGACCGGACACTATGGCTACACCTTC. Translation gives CASSLSGTGHYGYTF.

The chain has TRBV11-2 and TRBJ2-7; D unresolved. This CDR3 is 13 amino acids long. From germline, CDR1 is SGHAT and CDR2 FQNNGV. V was pared by 1 base and J by 5 bases, with 9 bases between. The CDR3 bases are TGTGCCAGCAGCTTAGTATCAAGGGACGAGCAGTACTTC. It codes for CASSLVSRDEQYF.

This clonotype was counted a few times. The gene calls are TRBV3-1 and TRBJ2-5, with TRBD2 identical over 9 bases. V dropped 0 bases and J dropped 3; count of bases not matched to a gene: 8. Germline V gene data show CDR1 as LGHDT and CDR2 as YNNKEL (reference sequence). The CDR3 runs 17 residues. DNA of the CDR3: TGTGCCAGCAGCCAAGAGACTAGCGGACTCGCTAAAGAGACCCAGTACTTC. The encoded protein is CASSQETSGLAKETQYF.

This clonotype came up many times. This sequence joins TRBV20-1 and TRBJ2-1; D is perhaps TRBD2 (6 bases). CDR1 is DFQATT and CDR2 is SNEGSKA in the germline V gene (reference sequence). Deletions cut 8 bases from V and 10 bases from J, with 12 bases between. The CDR3 has 10 amino acids. CDR3 bases: TGCAGTCCGAGGAGGGCCGAGCAGTTCTTC. Protein: CSPRRAEQFF.

The chain employs TRBV14 and TRBJ1-2, with unresolved D. Germline V gene lookup returns CDR1 SGHDN and CDR2 FVKESK. The CDR3 is made up of 14 amino acids. The V gene lost 4 bases and the J gene lost 8 bases, with 17 bases spanning the gap. The CDR3 nucleotides are TGTGCCAGCAGCCCCCAAGGGCCCCCGGAGGGCTACACCTTC. The encoded protein is CASSPQGPPEGYTF.

The chain carries TRBV4-1 and TRBJ2-7, with D tentatively TRBD1 (6 bases). The CDR3 length is 13 residues. V gave up 3 bases and J gave up 5 bases, with 11 bases separating them. CDR1 is MGHRA and CDR2 is YSYEKL in the germline V gene. CDR3 protein: CASSHPQGDEQYF. CDR3 in DNA: TGCGCCAGCAGCCATCCACAGGGAGACGAGCAGTACTTC.

Notes on this clonotype: This may come from a read error, since a much larger clone is one base off. This likely comes from a read error, as the CDR3 has no conserved phenylalanine or tryptophan at its end. This chain uses TRBV12-5 with TRBJ2-2, with D possibly TRBD1 on 5 matching bases. Germline-derived CDR1 and CDR2 are LGHNT and FRNRAP. V shed 6 bases and J shed 6 bases, with 8 bases lying between them. There are 12 residues in the CDR3. Here the CDR3 reads CASGLTAGELFL. Here the CDR3 DNA reads TGTGCTAGTGGCCTGACAGCCGGGGAGCTGTTTTTA.

This clonotype was seen many times. The gene calls are TRBV7-9 and TRBJ2-3, with TRBD2 identical over 13 bases. The CDR3 totals 17 residues. V was pared by 4 bases and J by 3 bases, with 7 bases of the junction left unmatched. CDR1 and CDR2 (germline): SEHNR, FQNEAQ (reference sequence). The CDR3 nucleotides are TGTGCCAGCAGCTCAAGACTAGCGGGGGGCGCAACAGATACGCAGTATTTT. Translation gives CASSSRLAGGATDTQYF. The entire variable domain, with the rest obtained from reference TRBV7-9 and TRBJ2-3, is as follows: DTGVSQNPRHKITKRGQNVTFRCDPISEHNRLYWYRQTLGQGPEFLTYFQNEAQLEKSRLLSDRFSAERPKGSFSTLEIQRTEQGDSAMYLCASSSRLAGGATDTQYFGPGTRLTVL.

The CDR3 DNA reads TGCAGCGTTGAACTCCAGGGGGCCGCCTACGAGCAGTACTTC. It encodes CSVELQGAAYEQYF. The chain has TRBV29-1 and TRBJ2-7; 8 nucleotides agree with TRBD1. CDR1 SQVTM and CDR2 ANQGSEA come from the germline V gene. CDR3 length: 14 amino acids. The J segment lost 2 bases and the V segment lost 2 bases, leaving 5 bases of the junction unmatched.

This clonotype was recorded many times. The rearrangement links TRBV29-1 to TRBJ2-5; D unresolved. V lost 2 bases, J lost 2 bases, and 15 bases lay in between. Germline V gene lookup returns CDR1 SQVTM and CDR2 ANQGSEA. This CDR3 region has 15 residues. The CDR3 DNA is TGCAGCGTTGAACCCCCCTCGGCAACTCAAGAGACCCAGTACTTC. Translation gives CSVEPPSATQETQYF.

The chain recombines TRBV20-1 with TRBJ2-7; 10 positions agree with TRBD2. Germline CDR1 DFQATT, CDR2 SNEGSKA (reference sequence). CDR3 length: 14 amino acids. Trimming took 0 bases from V and 6 from J; bases not matched to a gene: 5. The CDR3 coding sequence is TGCAGTGCTAGAGACCTAGCGGGAGATCTCGAGCAGTACTTC. Protein product: CSARDLAGDLEQYF.

This clonotype appeared many times. V usage is TRBV29-1 and J usage is TRBJ2-5; D call uncertain. The V gene's germline CDR1 is SQVTM and CDR2 ANQGSEA. The CDR3 spans 14 residues. The V end was cut by 2 bases, the J end by 2 bases, with 12 bases between. The CDR3 DNA reads as TGCAGCGTTGAATGGGGATGGAAACAAGAGACCCAGTACTTC. Its translation: CSVEWGWKQETQYF.

The DNA for the CDR3 is TGTGCCAGCAGCCCTGGTAGCGTCAATGAGCAGTTCTTC. Its translation is CASSPGSVNEQFF. The chain has TRBV5-6 and TRBJ2-1, with a weak D call TRBD2 (5 bases). V lost 4 bases and J 6 bases, leaving 11 bases between the germline ends. This CDR3 region has 13 residues. Germline V gene sequence: CDR1 SGHDT, CDR2 YYEEEE.

CDR3 residues: CASSGGTGIFTGELFF. CDR3 coding DNA: TGTGCCAGCAGCGGCGGGACAGGGATATTCACCGGGGAGCTGTTTTTT. V and J are TRBV6-1 and TRBJ2-2; TRBD1 matches 9 bases. Germline V gene data show CDR1 as MNHNS and CDR2 as SASEGT. V was pared by 6 bases and J by 4 bases, with 9 bases of the junction left unmatched. The CDR3 spans 16 residues.

This clonotype was observed a handful of times. This chain uses TRBV27 with TRBJ1-1; D is unresolved. The CDR3 sequence is 15 residues long. CDR1 is MNHEY and CDR2 is SMNVEV in the germline V gene (reference sequence). The ends were cut back, 7 bases at V and 0 bases at J, with 15 bases in the middle. The CDR3: CASILGTGVNTEAFF. CDR3 bases: TGTGCCAGCATCTTAGGAACTGGAGTGAACACTGAAGCTTTCTTT.

This clonotype was counted ten times or more. The rearrangement uses TRBV2 and TRBJ2-2, with unresolved D. With 6 bases removed from V and 0 bases from J, the gap between germline ends came to 8 bases. This CDR3 region has 14 residues. In germline, CDR1 is SNHLY, CDR2 FYNNEI. This chain's CDR3 is CASRGLPNTGELFF. The CDR3 bases are TGTGCCAGCAGAGGCCTTCCGAACACCGGGGAGCTGTTTTTT.

This clonotype was seen repeatedly, ten times or more. The chain has TRBV20-1 and TRBJ1-1; unclear D gene. Germline V gives CDR1 DFQATT, CDR2 SNEGSKA (reference sequence). CDR3 size: 12 residues. The germline V and J ends were trimmed by 4 bases and 1 base, with 7 bases remaining between them. The CDR3 DNA reads as TGCAGTGCTATCCCCGGGAACACTGAAGCTTTCTTT. Its protein is CSAIPGNTEAFF.

V is TRBV12-3 or TRBV12-4 and J is TRBJ1-5; perhaps TRBD1 as D (6 bases). This CDR3 comprises 13 residues. Trimming stripped 3 bases from V and 13 bases from J, with 16 bases between. The chain's CDR3 is CASSFGGLTGQHF. CDR3 coding DNA: TGTGCCAGCAGTTTCGGTGGACTAACAGGGCAGCATTTT.

This clonotype was seen a handful of times. This chain connects TRBV7-9 to TRBJ1-1, with a tentative D call TRBD1 (5 bases). The V gene lost 1 base and the J gene lost 1 base, with 10 bases spanning the gap. The length of the CDR3 is 15 residues. Germline V gives CDR1 SEHNR, CDR2 FQNEAQ (reference sequence). For the CDR3, the DNA is TGTGCCAGCAGCTTAGTAGCGGGGGGGAACACTGAAGCTTTCTTT. Its translation: CASSLVAGGNTEAFF.

This clonotype appeared many times. The rearrangement links TRBV4-1 to TRBJ2-1, with 7 bases identical to TRBD2. Trimming removed 1 base from V and 7 bases from J; junction bases left unmatched: 10. This CDR3 spans 16 amino acids. Germline V gene data show CDR1 as MGHRA and CDR2 as YSYEKL. Written as DNA, the CDR3 is TGCGCCAGCAGCCAAGGGTACGGGAGGACGGTAAATGAGCAGTTCTTC. Protein product: CASSQGYGRTVNEQFF.